These 30 T cell receptor beta chains came from one sample sequenced in a study of T cell clonotyping in hematopoietic cell transplantation. TCRdb's table, derived via immunoSEQ multiplex PCR, lists solely in-frame clones and lacks some. Seen here are some 27,000 clones, roughly 84% observed once, and the top ten hold around 1.8%. Time point: recipient sample about 28 days before transplant, after cytoreduction. Here the sequenced sample was peripheral blood mononuclear cells, taken before stem cell transplant. These receptor sequences come from a man aged 40-49 years with acute myeloid leukemia. Some clones in this sample may be carry-over from other donors' samples.

The rearrangement joins TRBV7-8 to TRBJ2-7; 8 nucleotides match TRBD2. Germline CDR1 reads SGHVS; CDR2 reads FQNEAQ. The V and J ends lost 1 base and 0 bases, in that order; junction bases with no gene match: 8. This CDR3 is 17 amino acids long. The CDR3 coding sequence is TGTGCCAGCAGCTTAGTCCCTAGCGGGTGGACCTCCTACGAGCAGTACTTC. Protein sequence: CASSLVPSGWTSYEQYF.

This chain connects TRBV20-1 to TRBJ2-3; no reliable D call. CDR1 and CDR2 (germline): DFQATT, SNEGSKA (reference sequence). V was pared by 3 bases and J by 6 bases, with 7 bases between. This CDR3 contains 11 residues. The CDR3 reads CSASYMDTQYF. The CDR3 nucleotides are TGCAGTGCTAGTTACATGGATACGCAGTATTTT.

This clone was recorded a few times. J is TRBJ2-1 and V is TRBV10-2, with TRBD2 matching over 8 bases. There are 17 residues in the CDR3. The J segment lost 5 bases and the V segment lost 6 bases, leaving 15 bases of the junction unmatched. Germline V CDR1 and CDR2: WSHSY, SAAADI. The CDR3 region is CASSATFTSGLNNEQFF. CDR3 in DNA: TGCGCCAGCAGCGCTACCTTTACTAGCGGACTTAACAATGAGCAGTTCTTC.

The chain couples TRBV5-1 to TRBJ1-2, with 8 bases matching TRBD1. This CDR3 comprises 13 residues. J lost 12 bases, V lost 0 bases, and 7 bases had no gene match. Germline-derived CDR1 and CDR2 are SGHRS and YFSETQ. CDR3: CASSLGDRGVDTF. In DNA form, the CDR3 reads TGCGCCAGCAGCTTGGGCGACAGGGGAGTTGACACCTTC.

The chain couples TRBV21-1 to TRBJ2-5; whether TRBD1, the table's D call, matches the DNA was not checked. TRBV21-1 is a known pseudogene. CDR3 size: 15 residues. CDR3 coding DNA: TGTGCCAGCAGCAAAACAGGGGTTTGGGTAGAGACCCAGTACTTC. Translating it yields CASSKTGVWVETQYF.

The chain couples TRBV5-3 to TRBJ2-7; 7 bases match TRBD2. TRBV5-3 is flagged as an ORF with uncertain function. CDR3 length: 18 residues. The V segment lost 5 bases and the J segment 4 bases; nucleotides outside the gene matches: 21. The CDR3 loop reads CARRRGLVLGWLGYEQYF. The CDR3 DNA reads TGTGCCAGAAGACGCGGACTAGTTTTGGGATGGTTGGGTTACGAGCAGTACTTC.

This sequence joins TRBV25-1 and TRBJ2-1; 9 bases match TRBD1. Germline CDR1 reads MGHDK; CDR2 reads SYGVNS. The length of the CDR3 is 12 residues. Trimming at V came to 6 bases and at J to 13 bases, leaving 7 bases not matched to a gene. The CDR3 bases are TGTGCCAGCAGGGGGGACAGGGAATTTCAGTTCTTC. It translates to CASRGDREFQFF.

V usage is TRBV5-1 and J usage is TRBJ1-6, with D uncertain. The germline V and J ends were trimmed by 4 bases and 7 bases, with 9 bases remaining between them. Germline CDR1 is SGHRS and CDR2 is YFSETQ. CDR3 length equals 13 residues. CDR3 protein: CASSTDGNSPLHF. Here the CDR3 DNA reads TGCGCCAGCAGCACTGACGGAAATTCACCCCTCCACTTT.

The chain recombines TRBV5-1 with TRBJ2-7, with 7 bases that match TRBD2. The CDR3 consists of 16 residues. Trimming removed 0 bases from V and 0 bases from J; junction bases left unmatched: 6. Germline values: CDR1 SGHRS, CDR2 YFSETQ. Here the CDR3 reads CASSLASSGRSYEQYF. As DNA, the CDR3 is TGCGCCAGCAGCTTGGCCTCTAGCGGTCGCTCCTACGAGCAGTACTTC.

V usage is TRBV25-1 and J usage is TRBJ2-2, with 9 bases aligning to TRBD1. The germline V gene encodes CDR1 MGHDK and CDR2 SYGVNS. V trimming: 5 bases; J trimming: 6 bases; junction bases outside the gene matches: 13. This CDR3 region has 17 residues. The CDR3 here is CASSPLRTGVYAGELFF. Here the CDR3 DNA reads TGTGCCAGCAGTCCTCTTCGGACAGGGGTTTACGCCGGGGAGCTGTTTTTT.

The chain couples TRBV27 to TRBJ1-2; 12 bases align to TRBD1. In germline, CDR1 is MNHEY, CDR2 SMNVEV (reference sequence). With V trimmed by 5 bases and J by 3 bases, 13 bases remained unmatched. There are 18 residues in the CDR3. The CDR3 here is CASSPWGQGASGDYGYTF. As DNA, the CDR3 is TGTGCCAGCAGTCCTTGGGGACAGGGGGCTTCAGGGGACTATGGCTACACCTTC.

The chain has TRBV27 and TRBJ2-2; D is possibly TRBD1 or TRBD2 (7 bases each). Germline V gene lookup returns CDR1 MNHEY and CDR2 SMNVEV (reference sequence). Trimming took 2 bases from V and 7 from J, leaving 14 bases between them. This CDR3 contains 15 residues. DNA of the CDR3: TGTGCCAGCAGTTTAGCCAGGGGGGGAGGCGGGGAGCTGTTTTTT. Its protein product is CASSLARGGGGELFF.

This clone occurred a few times. V is TRBV25-1 and J is TRBJ2-5; D is ambiguous. Germline CDR1 MGHDK, CDR2 SYGVNS. Trimming pared 4 bases from V and 4 bases from J, leaving 4 bases between. CDR3 length: 11 amino acids. The CDR3, as DNA: TGTGCCAGCAGTGCCACAGAGACCCAGTACTTC. This translates into CASSATETQYF. The whole variable domain, filled in from reference TRBV25-1 and TRBJ2-5, reads EADIYQTPRYLVIGTGKKITLECSQTMGHDKMYWYQQDPGMELHLIHYSYGVNSTEKGDLSSESTVSRIRTEHFPLTLESARPSHTSQYLCASSATETQYFGPGTRLLVL.

CDR3 DNA: TGTGCCAGCAGTTGGGGAGTAGTGGTAGCGGGGACCTACGAGCAGTACTTC. Protein sequence: CASSWGVVVAGTYEQYF. The rearrangement joins TRBV28 to TRBJ2-7, with TRBD2 matching over 8 bases. Germline V CDR1 and CDR2: MDHEN, SYDVKM. This CDR3 has 17 residues. Trimming removed 4 bases from V and 2 bases from J; junction bases left unmatched: 13.

About this clone itself: As the CDR3 is not closed by the conserved phenylalanine or tryptophan, this likely results from a read error. V gene TRBV15 combines with J gene TRBJ2-7; no firm D call. The CDR3 loop spans 15 amino acids. CDR1 is LNHNV and CDR2 is YYDKDF in the germline V gene (reference sequence). V lost 5 bases and J 0 bases, leaving 14 bases between the germline ends. CDR3 nucleotide sequence: TGTGCCACCAGCGCATATGACCGGTCCTCCTACGAGCAGTACCTC. This encodes CATSAYDRSSYEQYL.

V gene TRBV6-4 combines with J gene TRBJ1-2, with 8 bases matching TRBD1. CDR1 and CDR2 from the germline V gene are MRHNA and SNTAGT. V lost 3 bases and J lost 3; bases outside the gene matches: 6. This CDR3 contains 15 residues. The CDR3 region is CASSEGQGSYYGYTF. The CDR3 nucleotides read TGTGCCAGCAGTGAAGGACAGGGCTCTTACTATGGCTACACCTTC.

V usage is TRBV5-6 and J usage is TRBJ2-5; TRBD1 aligns across 8 bases. V shed 1 base and J 5 bases; nucleotides not matched to a gene: 7. The CDR3 is made up of 15 amino acids. Germline V gene lookup returns CDR1 SGHDT and CDR2 YYEEEE. CDR3 in DNA: TGTGCCAGCAGCTTGAAGGCAGGGGGCATGGAGACCCAGTACTTC. Its protein product is CASSLKAGGMETQYF.

The CDR3, as DNA: TGTGCCAGCAGTCCCATGGGGGTGAACACTGAAGCTTTCTTT. Translating gives CASSPMGVNTEAFF. V is TRBV7-9 and J is TRBJ1-1; D is perhaps TRBD1 (5 bases). CDR3 length equals 14 residues. V shed 6 bases and J shed 0 bases, with 11 bases lying between them. Germline CDR1 reads SEHNR; CDR2 reads FQNEAQ (reference sequence).

V usage is TRBV9 and J usage is TRBJ2-2, with 9 positions matching TRBD1. The CDR3 runs to 16 residues. Germline trimming cut 3 bases from V and 4 bases from J; bases unmatched to any gene: 7. Germline CDR1 SGDLS, CDR2 YYNGEE. The CDR3 loop reads CASSARDRVVTGELFF. The CDR3, as DNA: TGTGCCAGCAGCGCGAGGGACAGGGTGGTCACCGGGGAGCTGTTTTTT.

This clone was observed once. J is TRBJ2-5 and V is TRBV28; 11 nucleotides agree with TRBD2. The CDR3 sequence is 15 residues long. CDR1 is MDHEN, CDR2 SYDVKM, per germline. V was clipped by 7 bases and J by 1 base; unmatched bases: 5. The CDR3 DNA follows: TGTGCCAGCACCAGACTAGCGGGGATCCAAGAGACCCAGTACTTC. Residues: CASTRLAGIQETQYF.

The chain carries TRBV28 and TRBJ2-5; D gene uncertain. CDR3 length equals 12 residues. V was clipped by 5 bases and J by 2 bases, with 6 bases between them. The germline CDR1 and CDR2 sequences are MDHEN and SYDVKM. This CDR3 is CASSGVQETQYF. For the CDR3, the DNA is TGTGCCAGCAGTGGGGTACAAGAGACCCAGTACTTC.

CDR3 nucleotide sequence: TGTGCCTGGAGCTCCCCTCGAGGAGGGAAGTTACTCTACGAGCAGTACTTC. It yields the protein CAWSSPRGGKLLYEQYF. The chain links TRBV30 to TRBJ2-7, with a weak D call TRBD2 (6 bases). V shed 3 bases and J shed 3 bases, with 24 bases lying between them. Germline-derived CDR1 and CDR2 are GTSNPN and SVGIG (reference sequence). The CDR3 has 17 residues.

The chain couples TRBV4-1 to TRBJ2-5, with TRBD1 identical over 10 bases. J gave up 5 bases and V 4 bases, and 10 bases lay outside the gene matches. The CDR3 loop spans 16 amino acids. From germline, CDR1 is MGHRA and CDR2 YSYEKL. CDR3 sequence: CASSPRGTGARETQYF. In DNA form, the CDR3 reads TGCGCCAGCAGCCCTCGGGGGACAGGGGCGAGGGAGACCCAGTACTTC.

This rearrangement joins TRBV9 to TRBJ1-2; 7 nucleotides match TRBD1. Trimming at V came to 4 bases and at J to 4 bases, leaving 13 bases not matched to a gene. The CDR3 is 16 amino acids. The V gene's germline CDR1 is SGDLS and CDR2 YYNGEE. CDR3 sequence reads: CASSPRTGRSFYGYTF. The CDR3 DNA reads TGTGCCAGCAGCCCCCGGACAGGTAGATCTTTCTATGGCTACACCTTC.

This chain links TRBV27 with TRBJ2-7, with D hard to call. This CDR3 spans 14 amino acids. From germline, CDR1 is MNHEY and CDR2 SMNVEV (reference sequence). V dropped 4 bases and J dropped 3 bases, with 13 bases sitting between them. DNA for the CDR3: TGTGCCAGCAGTTCAGCCACAAGGTACTACGAGCAGTACTTC. Protein sequence: CASSSATRYYEQYF.

This clone was counted between two and nine times. The V call is TRBV6-1, the J call TRBJ1-2; a weak D match, TRBD1 (5 bases). The CDR3 is made up of 12 amino acids. V dropped 6 bases and J dropped 2 bases, with 7 bases sitting between them. Per the germline V gene, CDR1 is MNHNS and CDR2 is SASEGT. The CDR3 region has the DNA TGTGCCAGCAGGGGGCGGAACTATGGCTACACCTTC. Translating it yields CASRGRNYGYTF.

The sample holds one count of this clone. This chain links TRBV4-1 with TRBJ2-1, with TRBD2 identical over 8 bases. The V gene's germline CDR1 is MGHRA and CDR2 YSYEKL. The CDR3 is made up of 16 amino acids. Trimming at V came to 4 bases and at J to 5 bases, leaving 10 bases not matched to a gene. The CDR3 loop is CASSPYGRAYDNEQFF. The CDR3 DNA is TGCGCCAGCAGCCCCTACGGGAGGGCCTATGACAATGAGCAGTTCTTC.

CDR3 residues: CASSLAWETQYF. The CDR3 DNA reads as TGCGCCAGCAGCTTGGCCTGGGAGACCCAGTACTTC. This chain connects TRBV5-1 to TRBJ2-5; no clear D gene. The CDR3 spans 12 residues. Germline CDR1 reads SGHRS; CDR2 reads YFSETQ. The V and J ends lost 0 bases and 5 bases respectively, with 5 bases between them.

This chain links TRBV30 with TRBJ2-1, with TRBD2 as a possible D gene (5 bases). Trimming cost V 8 bases and J 4 bases, with 15 bases left between them. Germline-derived CDR1 and CDR2 are GTSNPN and SVGIG (reference sequence). The CDR3 consists of 13 residues. CDR3 bases: TGTGCCATTGGTGGGAGAAGTTACAATGAGCAGTTCTTC. It encodes CAIGGRSYNEQFF.

The V and J genes are TRBV5-1 and TRBJ2-3; D may correspond to TRBD1 or TRBD2 (5 bases each). Trimming left V 4 bases short and J 2 bases short, with 14 bases between. The germline V gene has CDR1 SGHRS and CDR2 YFSETQ. This CDR3 has 15 amino acids. The CDR3 reads CASSEGRWATDTQYF. As DNA, the CDR3 is TGCGCCAGCAGCGAGGGACGGTGGGCCACAGATACGCAGTATTTT.